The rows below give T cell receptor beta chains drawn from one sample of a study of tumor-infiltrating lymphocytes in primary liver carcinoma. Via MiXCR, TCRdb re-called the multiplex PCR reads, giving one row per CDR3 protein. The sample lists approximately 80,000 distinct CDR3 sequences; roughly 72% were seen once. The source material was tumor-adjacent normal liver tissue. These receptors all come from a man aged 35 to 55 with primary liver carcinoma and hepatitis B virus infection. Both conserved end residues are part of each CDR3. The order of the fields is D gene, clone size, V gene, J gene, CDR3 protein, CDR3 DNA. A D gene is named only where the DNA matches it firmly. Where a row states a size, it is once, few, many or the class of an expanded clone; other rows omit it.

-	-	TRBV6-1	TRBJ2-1	CASNPTRGYNEQFF	TGCGCCAGCAACCCAACCAGAGGATACAATGAGCAGTTCTTC
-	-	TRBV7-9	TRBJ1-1	CAGSLLAPDREAFF	TGTGCCGGCAGCTTACTCGCACCGGACCGTGAAGCTTTCTTT
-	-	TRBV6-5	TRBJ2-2	CTSRQRQAAAGELFF	TGTACCAGCAGACAGAGACAGGCGGCGGCCGGGGAGCTGTTTTTT
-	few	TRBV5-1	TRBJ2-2	CASSFTAGELFF	TGCGCCAGCAGCTTCACGGCCGGGGAGCTGTTTTTT
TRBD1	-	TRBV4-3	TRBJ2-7	CASSQGHPLGQFSYEQYF	TGTGCCAGCAGCCAAGGTCATCCGCTGGGACAGTTTTCCTACGAGCAGTACTTC
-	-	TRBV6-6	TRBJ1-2	CASSEGPAGGGYSYTF	TGTGCCAGCAGCGAAGGTCCGGCCGGAGGAGGATATAGCTACACCTTC
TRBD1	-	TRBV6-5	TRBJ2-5	CASSYPGGSGTHYF	TGTGCCAGTAGTTACCCAGGGGGTAGTGGGACCCATTACTTC
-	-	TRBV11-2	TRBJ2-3	CASSLSRANSTDMQYF	TGTGCCAGCAGCCTAAGTAGGGCTAACAGCACAGATATGCAGTATTTT
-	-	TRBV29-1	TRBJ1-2	CSVPEEGNYDYTF	TGCAGCGTCCCGGAAGAGGGTAATTATGACTACACCTTC
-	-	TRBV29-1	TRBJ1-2	CSVDAVTNYGHTF	TGCAGCGTTGACGCAGTAACTAACTATGGCCACACCTTC
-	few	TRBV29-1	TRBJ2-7	CSATTYGTATPYEQYF	TGCAGCGCCACGACATATGGGACCGCCACTCCCTACGAGCAGTACTTC
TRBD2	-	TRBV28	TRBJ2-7	CTSSLLAVYYEQYF	TGTACCAGCAGTTTACTAGCGGTGTACTACGAGCAGTACTTC
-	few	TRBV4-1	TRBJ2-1	CASSQDLIGISYNEQFF	TGCGCCAGCAGCCAAGATCTAATCGGGATTAGCTACAATGAGCAGTTCTTC
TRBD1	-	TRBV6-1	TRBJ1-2	CASIVSGTGSDGYTF	TGTGCCAGCATAGTTTCCGGGACAGGGTCTGACGGCTACACCTTC
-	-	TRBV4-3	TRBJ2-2	CASSQVSGGELFF	TGCGCCAGCAGCCAAGTTTCTGGAGGGGAGCTGTTTTTT
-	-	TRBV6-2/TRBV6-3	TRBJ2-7	CASSRRGTYEQYF	TGTGCCAGCAGCAGGAGGGGAACCTACGAGCAGTACTTT
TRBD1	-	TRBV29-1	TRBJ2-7	CSVEEEGQGVYEQCF	TGCAGCGTTGAAGAAGAAGGACAGGGGGTCTACGAGCAGTGCTTC
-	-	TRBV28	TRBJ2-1	CASKIGLDQYNEQFF	TGTGCCAGCAAGATAGGGTTGGATCAGTACAATGAGCAGTTCTTC
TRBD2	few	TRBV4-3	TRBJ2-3	CASSQRGLAGGPSTDTQYF	TGCGCCAGCAGCCAAAGGGGACTAGCGGGAGGGCCTAGCACAGATACGCAGTATTTT
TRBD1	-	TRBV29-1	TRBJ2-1	CSVQAGQGKGYNEKFF	TGCAGCGTTCAAGCCGGACAGGGAAAAGGATACAATGAGAAGTTCTTC
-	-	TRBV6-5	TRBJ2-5	CATLWDLQETQYF	TGTGCCACCCTGTGGGATCTCCAAGAGACCCAGTACTTC
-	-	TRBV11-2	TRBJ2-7	CASSLEIVPKPYERYF	TGTGCCAGCAGCTTAGAGATAGTACCAAAACCCTACGAGCGGTACTTC
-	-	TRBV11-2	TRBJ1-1	CGSSRRVSRGSNTEAFF	TGTGGCAGCAGCCGCCGGGTTTCACGGGGTAGTAACACTGAAGCTTTCTTT
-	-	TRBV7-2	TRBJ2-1	CTSSSGSGWSYNEQFF	TGTACCAGCAGCTCCGGGTCGGGTTGGTCCTACAATGAGCAGTTCTTC
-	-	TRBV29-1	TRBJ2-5	CSVEGGQVPLETQYF	TGCAGCGTTGAGGGAGGCCAAGTCCCCCTAGAGACCCAGTACTTC
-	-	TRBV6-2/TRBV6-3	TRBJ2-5	CTSGSDGLQETRYF	TGTACCAGCGGCTCGGACGGTTTGCAAGAGACCCGGTACTTC
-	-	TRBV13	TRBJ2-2	CATTKSGRRTGELFF	TGTGCCACCACCAAAAGTGGGAGACGCACCGGGGAGCTGTTTTTT
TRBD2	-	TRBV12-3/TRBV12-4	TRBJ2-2	CASRLAATTGELFF	TGTGCCAGCCGACTAGCGGCGACCACCGGGGAACTGTTTTTT
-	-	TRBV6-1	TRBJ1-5	CANSEGESDQPQRF	TGTGCCAACAGTGAAGGGGAGTCGGATCAGCCCCAGCGTTTT
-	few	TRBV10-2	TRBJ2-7	CASGGRSYKQYF	TGCGCCAGCGGGGGCAGGTCCTACAAGCAGTACTTC
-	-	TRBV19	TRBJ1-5	CASSITGTFNRPQHF	TGTGCCAGTAGTATAACAGGAACTTTCAATCGGCCCCAGCATTTT
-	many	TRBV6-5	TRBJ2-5	CASTARGTQYF	TGTGCCAGCACCGCCCGCGGGACCCAGTACTTC
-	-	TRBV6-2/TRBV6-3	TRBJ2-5	CASSYSRVAGETQYF	TGTGCCAGCAGTTACTCGAGGGTAGCCGGAGAGACCCAGTACTTC
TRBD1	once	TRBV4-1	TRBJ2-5	CANSQGTGDTWETQYF	TGCGCCAACAGCCAAGGGACAGGGGACACCTGGGAGACCCAGTACTTC